This T cell receptor beta chain was observed in a study of blood T cell repertoires in COVID-19. Whole-study context: Samples came from the United States, Italy and Spain, spanning acute and convalescent COVID-19.

The CDR3 runs to 15 residues. Trimming pared 5 bases from V and 0 bases from J, leaving 11 bases between. Germline CDR1 is LNHNV and CDR2 is YYDKDF (reference sequence). Per the authors' pipeline: Amplification from reference gene primers served as the basis for estimated nucleated cell counts. Repertoires were generated with immunoSEQ multiplex PCR, while TCRdb's copy carries only in-frame clones and drops some. That table gives V, J and clone size, and the DNA gave D and trimming. The table records about 110,000 clones, about 80% of them present only once. The sample comprised peripheral blood. This receptor was taken from a woman aged 50 to 60 with acute or convalescent COVID-19. The chain is built from TRBV15 and TRBJ1-3; D is ambiguous. The CDR3 DNA reads TGTGCCACCAGCCCACAAAAGTCCTCTGGAAACACCATATATTTT. This encodes CATSPQKSSGNTIYF.